The clone carrying this TCR beta chain turned up a few times. Its antigen is unidentified. These data come from a study of CD8 T cells in ankylosing spondylitis. The study, taken as a whole, reports: For ankylosing spondylitis blood, a TCR beta motif of 8 or 9 highly homologous variants appeared characteristic.

The germline V gene encodes CDR1 SGHTA and CDR2 FQGNSA. Trimming left V 3 bases short and J 1 base short, with 12 bases between. The CDR3 is 15 amino acids. Using its own MiXCR run on the 5' RACE reads, TCRdb lists one record per CDR3 protein. The sample includes 330,000 or so distinct CDR3 sequences, around 8% of them seen just once. Sequenced input: blood, either unsorted or a sorted T cell fraction (not recorded which). The TCR was taken from a male donor with ankylosing spondylitis. V is TRBV7-2 and J is TRBJ2-5; possibly TRBD1 or TRBD2 for D (5 bases each). The CDR3 sequence is CASSFGTPRQETQYF. CDR3 nucleotides: TGTGCCAGCAGCTTCGGGACCCCGCGCCAAGAGACCCAGTACTTC. Full variable domain (remainder filled in from reference TRBV7-2 and TRBJ2-5): GAGVSQSPSNKVTEKGKDVELRCDPISGHTALYWYRQSLGQGLEFLIYFQGNSAPDKSGLPSDRFSAERTGGSVSTLTIQRTQQEDSAVYLCASSFGTPRQETQYFGPGTRLLVL.